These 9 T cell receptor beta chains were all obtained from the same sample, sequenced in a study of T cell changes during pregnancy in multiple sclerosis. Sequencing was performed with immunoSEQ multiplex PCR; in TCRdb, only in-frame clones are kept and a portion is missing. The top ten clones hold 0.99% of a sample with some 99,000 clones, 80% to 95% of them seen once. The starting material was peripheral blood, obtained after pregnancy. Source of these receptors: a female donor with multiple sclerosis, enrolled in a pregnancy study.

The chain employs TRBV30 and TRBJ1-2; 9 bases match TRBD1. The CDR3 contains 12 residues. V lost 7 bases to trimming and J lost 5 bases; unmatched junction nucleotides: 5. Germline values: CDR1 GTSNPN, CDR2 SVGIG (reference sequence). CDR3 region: CALTGGRYGYTF. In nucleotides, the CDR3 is TGTGCCTTGACAGGGGGAAGGTATGGCTACACCTTC.

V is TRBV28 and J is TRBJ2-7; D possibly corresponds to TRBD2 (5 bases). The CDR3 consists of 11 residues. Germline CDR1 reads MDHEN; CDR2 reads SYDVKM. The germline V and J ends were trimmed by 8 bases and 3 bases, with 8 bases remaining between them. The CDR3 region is CASGSGYEQYF. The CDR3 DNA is TGTGCCAGCGGGAGTGGCTACGAGCAGTACTTC.

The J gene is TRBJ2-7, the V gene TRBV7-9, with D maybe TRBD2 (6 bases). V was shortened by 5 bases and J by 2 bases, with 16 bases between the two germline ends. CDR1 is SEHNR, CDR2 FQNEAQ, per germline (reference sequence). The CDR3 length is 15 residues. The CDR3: CASSTDGGKPYEQYF. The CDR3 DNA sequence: TGTGCCAGCAGCACGGATGGCGGGAAACCCTACGAGCAGTACTTC.

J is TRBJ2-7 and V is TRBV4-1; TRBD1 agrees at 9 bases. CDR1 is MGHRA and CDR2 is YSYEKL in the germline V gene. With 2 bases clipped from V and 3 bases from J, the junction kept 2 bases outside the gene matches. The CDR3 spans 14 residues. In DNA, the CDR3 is TGCGCCAGCAGCCAAACGGGACAGGGCTACGAGCAGTACTTC. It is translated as CASSQTGQGYEQYF.

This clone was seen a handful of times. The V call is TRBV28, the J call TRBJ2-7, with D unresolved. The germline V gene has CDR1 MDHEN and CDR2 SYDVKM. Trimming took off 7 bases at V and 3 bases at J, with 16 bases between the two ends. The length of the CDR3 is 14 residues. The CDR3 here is CASTPVLKHYEQYF. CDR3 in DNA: TGTGCCAGCACCCCCGTTCTCAAACACTACGAGCAGTACTTC.

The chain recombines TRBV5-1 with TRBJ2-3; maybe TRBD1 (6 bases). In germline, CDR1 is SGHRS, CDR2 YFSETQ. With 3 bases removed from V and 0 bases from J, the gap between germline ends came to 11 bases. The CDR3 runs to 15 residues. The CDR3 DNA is TGCGCCAGCAGCTACCACAGGGCAAGCACAGATACGCAGTATTTT. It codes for CASSYHRASTDTQYF.

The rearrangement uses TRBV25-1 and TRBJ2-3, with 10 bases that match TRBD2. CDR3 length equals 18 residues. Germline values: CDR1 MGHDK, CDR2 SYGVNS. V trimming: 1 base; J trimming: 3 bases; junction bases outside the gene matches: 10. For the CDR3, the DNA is TGTGCCAGCAGTGAATCTTCCAGCGGGAGGGTGGGGACAGATACGCAGTATTTT. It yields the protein CASSESSSGRVGTDTQYF. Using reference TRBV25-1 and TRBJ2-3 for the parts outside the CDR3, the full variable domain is EADIYQTPRYLVIGTGKKITLECSQTMGHDKMYWYQQDPGMELHLIHYSYGVNSTEKGDLSSESTVSRIRTEHFPLTLESARPSHTSQYLCASSESSSGRVGTDTQYFGPGTRLTVL.

The CDR3 loop is CASSHPTSETLKEQFF. The DNA of the CDR3 is TGTGCCAGCAGCCACCCGACTAGCGAGACCTTAAAGGAGCAGTTCTTC. This chain links TRBV2 with TRBJ2-1; 8 bases are shared with TRBD2. Germline V lookup: CDR1 SNHLY, CDR2 FYNNEI. With 6 bases clipped from V and 10 bases from J, the junction kept 17 bases outside the gene matches. The CDR3 consists of 16 residues.

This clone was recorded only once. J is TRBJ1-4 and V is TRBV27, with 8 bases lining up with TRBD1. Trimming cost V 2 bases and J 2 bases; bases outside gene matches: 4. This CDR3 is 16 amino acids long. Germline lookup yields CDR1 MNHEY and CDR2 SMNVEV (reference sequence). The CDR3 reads CASSLTGGRTNEKLFF. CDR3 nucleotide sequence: TGTGCCAGCAGTTTAACAGGGGGACGGACTAATGAAAAACTGTTTTTT.